The clone carrying this T cell receptor beta chain showed up many times. Trimming removed 0 bases from V and 2 bases from J, with 6 bases in between. CDR3 size: 14 residues. Per germline, CDR1 SGHAT and CDR2 FQNNGV. This sample is part of a study of prognosis after radiotherapy for stage I lung cancer. From genomic DNA, TCR beta CDR3 was amplified by two-round multiplex PCR. First-round PCR, the initial amplification, used primers specific to each TRBV and TRBJ gene. TCRdb itself ran the multiplex PCR reads through MiXCR, one entry per CDR3 protein. This table holds 59,000 or so distinct CDR3 sequences, roughly 29% found once.

The receptor was isolated from a donor over 45 with non-small cell lung cancer. The chain combines TRBV11-2 with TRBJ2-3; D not resolved. This specimen consisted of PBMCs, obtained before or after stereotactic body radiation therapy (not recorded which). This CDR3 is CASSLDRTTDTQYF. CDR3 nucleotides: TGTGCCAGCAGCTTAGATCGCACCACAGATACGCAGTATTTT.